One sample yielded the 25 T cell receptor beta chains listed below, sequenced in a study of CD8 T cells in ankylosing spondylitis. Findings of the study overall: In ankylosing spondylitis blood, a motif of eight highly homologous TCR beta variants appeared characteristic.

Which antigens these TCRs recognize remains unknown. MiXCR, run by TCRdb on the 5' RACE reads, gives a single entry per CDR3 protein. The sample has about 500,000 distinct CDR3 sequences, approximately 11% seen once. The source material was blood, either unsorted or a sorted T cell fraction (not recorded which). Receptor source: a male donor with ankylosing spondylitis.

This clonotype occurred many times. The chain couples TRBV5-1 to TRBJ1-1; no clear D gene. Trimming shortened V by 3 bases and J by 0 bases, and 12 bases separated the two germline ends. In germline, CDR1 is SGHRS, CDR2 YFSETQ. The length of the CDR3 is 15 residues. CDR3 in DNA: TGCGCCAGCAGCTCCGCCGAAGGTCTGAACACTGAAGCTTTCTTT. The encoded protein is CASSSAEGLNTEAFF.

This clonotype was detected only a few times. J is TRBJ2-3 and V is TRBV12-3 or TRBV12-4, with 9 nucleotides matching TRBD1. The CDR3 is made up of 13 amino acids. V dropped 7 bases and J dropped 6; count of bases not matched to a gene: 5. As DNA, the CDR3 is TGTGCCAGCAACGGACAGGGGTCGGATACGCAGTATTTT. Protein sequence: CASNGQGSDTQYF.

A few counts support this clonotype. The rearrangement joins TRBV14 to TRBJ2-7; D call uncertain. The CDR3 runs 14 residues. V gave up 0 bases and J gave up 4 bases, with 10 bases separating them. From germline, CDR1 is SGHDN and CDR2 FVKESK. The CDR3 bases are TGTGCCAGCAGCCAAGAAAGAGGTCTTTACGAGCAGTACTTC. This codes for CASSQERGLYEQYF.

This clonotype was observed a handful of times. The V and J genes are TRBV21-1 and TRBJ2-2; the table's D call, TRBD1, was not checked against the DNA. TRBV21-1 is noted as a pseudogene. This CDR3 is built from 16 residues. Here the CDR3 reads CASSKGAPRWTGELFF. CDR3 coding DNA: TGTGCCAGCAGCAAAGGGGCACCCCGGTGGACCGGGGAGCTGTTTTTT.

The rearrangement links TRBV11-2 to TRBJ2-7, with D hard to call. CDR1 and CDR2 (germline): SGHAT, FQNNGV. Trimming cost V 5 bases and J 7 bases, with 12 bases left between them. The CDR3 length is 12 residues. The CDR3 coding sequence is TGTGCCAGCAGCCTTGACGACGTAGAGCAGTACTTC. This encodes CASSLDDVEQYF.

This clonotype occurred a few times. CDR3 sequence reads: CSARRGTSYEQYF. CDR3 nucleotides: TGCAGTGCTAGACGAGGGACTTCCTACGAGCAGTACTTC. The chain couples TRBV20-1 to TRBJ2-7; D is possibly TRBD2 (6 bases). V was trimmed by 2 bases and J by 1 base, leaving 9 bases between them. Germline CDR1 DFQATT, CDR2 SNEGSKA (reference sequence). The CDR3 consists of 13 residues.

This clonotype was picked up many times. The V and J genes are TRBV20-1 and TRBJ2-3; no firm D call. V lost 6 bases and J 0 bases, leaving 10 bases between the germline ends. This CDR3 spans 13 amino acids. Germline CDR1 DFQATT, CDR2 SNEGSKA (reference sequence). CDR3 sequence: CSARPLSTDTQYF. For the CDR3, the DNA is TGCAGTGCCCGCCCGCTAAGCACAGATACGCAGTATTTT.

This chain uses TRBV4-1 with TRBJ2-3; 14 nucleotides align to TRBD2. CDR3 size: 19 residues. J lost 3 bases, V lost 3 bases, and 11 bases had no gene match. CDR1 and CDR2 (germline): MGHRA, YSYEKL. The CDR3 loop reads CASSQPKSRTSGRTDTQYF. The CDR3 nucleotides are TGCGCCAGCAGCCAGCCGAAAAGCCGGACTAGCGGGAGGACAGATACGCAGTATTTT.

This clonotype was seen only a few times. The rearrangement links TRBV12-5 to TRBJ1-5; D might be TRBD1 (5 bases). The CDR3 spans 16 residues. V was shortened by 1 base and J by 6 bases, with 16 bases between the two germline ends. Germline V gene lookup returns CDR1 LGHNT and CDR2 FRNRAP. The CDR3 region is CASGLGSGGSRQPQHF. In DNA, the CDR3 is TGTGCTAGTGGTTTGGGCTCGGGGGGGAGTCGTCAGCCCCAGCATTTT.

This clonotype was detected a few times. The rearrangement joins TRBV18 to TRBJ2-6, with D hard to call. Germline CDR1 and CDR2: KGHSH and LQKENI. V was cut by 5 bases and J by 4 bases, with 12 bases left in between. CDR3 length: 15 residues. CDR3 in amino acids: CASSELQRGANVLTF. The DNA for the CDR3 is TGTGCCAGCTCAGAGCTACAGAGGGGGGCCAACGTCCTGACTTTC.

This clonotype came up many times. The V gene is TRBV11-2, the J gene TRBJ1-2, with D tentatively TRBD1 (6 bases). Trimming shortened V by 6 bases and J by 8 bases, and 13 bases separated the two germline ends. Per germline, CDR1 SGHAT and CDR2 FQNNGV. The CDR3 has 12 amino acids. As DNA, the CDR3 is TGTGCCAGCAGACAGGGCTTAGGAGGCTACACCTTC. Translated: CASRQGLGGYTF.

This clonotype was recorded at least ten times. The chain employs TRBV18 and TRBJ2-5; D may be TRBD2 (5 bases). V dropped 8 bases and J dropped 2 bases, with 6 bases sitting between them. CDR1 and CDR2 from the germline V gene are KGHSH and LQKENI. The CDR3 loop spans 11 amino acids. The CDR3 sequence: CASSGQETQYF. The CDR3 nucleotides are TGTGCCAGCAGCGGACAAGAGACCCAGTACTTC.

This clonotype was observed a handful of times. V and J are TRBV20-1 and TRBJ2-3; TRBD1 matches 9 bases. There are 15 residues in the CDR3. With V trimmed by 4 bases and J by 2 bases, 7 bases remained unmatched. The germline V gene encodes CDR1 DFQATT and CDR2 SNEGSKA (reference sequence). The CDR3 DNA reads TGCAGTGCTAATCCGGGACAGGGTTTCACAGATACGCAGTATTTT. It translates to CSANPGQGFTDTQYF.

The CDR3 reads CASSLGSGRGRDTQYF. Here the CDR3 DNA reads TGTGCCAGCAGTTTAGGCTCAGGGCGGGGGAGAGATACGCAGTATTTT. This sequence joins TRBV12-3 or TRBV12-4 and TRBJ2-3, with 7 bases that match TRBD2. CDR3 length: 16 residues. Germline trimming cut 1 base from V and 5 bases from J; bases unmatched to any gene: 9.

This clonotype came up a few times. The gene calls are TRBV3-1 and TRBJ1-2; D not resolved. The V gene's germline CDR1 is LGHDT and CDR2 YNNKEL (reference sequence). The CDR3 runs 14 residues. Trimming left V 7 bases short and J 0 bases short, with 12 bases between. CDR3: CASTGGFSNYGYTF. CDR3 bases: TGTGCCAGCACCGGAGGGTTCTCTAACTATGGCTACACCTTC.

This clonotype showed up many times. J is TRBJ1-1 and V is TRBV19; D may be TRBD1 (5 bases). The CDR3 is 14 residues long. Per germline, CDR1 LNHDA and CDR2 SQIVND (reference sequence). The ends were cut back, 8 bases at V and 4 bases at J, with 17 bases in the middle. As DNA, the CDR3 is TGTGCCAGTCGGGACGGGGGGGACCCCACTGAAGCTTTCTTT. Its protein is CASRDGGDPTEAFF.

As for this clonotype: This CDR3 is missing its conserved last phenylalanine or tryptophan, likely due to a read error. V and J are TRBV4-2 and TRBJ2-7; D is undetermined. Germline V gives CDR1 LGHNA, CDR2 YNFKEQ. V shed 0 bases and J shed 5 bases, with 11 bases lying between them. The CDR3 runs to 14 residues. The CDR3 nucleotides are TGTGCCAGCAGCCAAGATCAGCAGAGGAACGAGCAGTACCTC. Its protein is CASSQDQQRNEQYL.

This clonotype has more than one count but fewer than ten. CDR3 DNA sequence: TGCGCCAGCAGCACCCAGCGGGAGGGCCCGGATGAGCAGTTCTTC. This codes for CASSTQREGPDEQFF. The V and J genes are TRBV5-1 and TRBJ2-1, with 10 bases that match TRBD2. Looked up from germline, CDR1 is SGHRS and CDR2 is YFSETQ. Trimming removed 4 bases from V and 8 bases from J; junction bases left unmatched: 9. This CDR3 contains 15 residues.

This chain uses TRBV15 with TRBJ1-5; D is possibly TRBD1 (6 bases). Germline V gene data show CDR1 as LNHNV and CDR2 as YYDKDF (reference sequence). The CDR3 length is 14 residues. Trimming cost V 1 base and J 7 bases, with 11 bases left between them. CDR3 in DNA: TGTGCCACCAGCAGAGTGGACAGCAGACAGCCCCAGCATTTT. This codes for CATSRVDSRQPQHF.

The CDR3 DNA reads TGTGCCAGCAGTTTATCCTCCGGGACCGGCCAAGAGACCCAGTACTTC. Protein: CASSLSSGTGQETQYF. The chain recombines TRBV27 with TRBJ2-5; the D call may be TRBD1 or TRBD2 (5 bases each). Between the trimmed V and J ends, which lost 0 bases and 1 base, there was a span of 12 bases. The V gene's germline CDR1 is MNHEY and CDR2 SMNVEV (reference sequence). This CDR3 comprises 16 residues.

The chain recombines TRBV3-1 with TRBJ1-1; no clear D gene. Deletions cut 3 bases from V and 2 bases from J, with 13 bases between. In germline, CDR1 is LGHDT, CDR2 YNNKEL (reference sequence). The CDR3 extends over 15 amino acids. The CDR3 coding sequence is TGTGCCAGCAGCCACCCCCTTGACGGAAACACTGAAGCTTTCTTT. This codes for CASSHPLDGNTEAFF.

This clonotype turned up a few times. The chain employs TRBV20-1 and TRBJ2-7; 13 nucleotides match TRBD2. V was pared by 1 base and J by 6 bases, with 6 bases of the junction left unmatched. The V gene's germline CDR1 is DFQATT and CDR2 SNEGSKA (reference sequence). The CDR3 totals 15 residues. This chain's CDR3 is CSARGGLAGAFEQYF. As DNA, the CDR3 is TGCAGTGCTAGAGGAGGACTAGCGGGAGCCTTCGAGCAGTACTTC.

The chain recombines TRBV19 with TRBJ2-7; no firm D call. The CDR3 extends over 13 amino acids. CDR1 is LNHDA and CDR2 is SQIVND in the germline V gene (reference sequence). V dropped 5 bases and J dropped 6 bases, with 14 bases sitting between them. CDR3 DNA sequence: TGTGCCAGTAGTCCGCTCCCCGGCAGCGAGCAGTACTTC. Its translation: CASSPLPGSEQYF.

The sample holds many counts of this clonotype. The genes are TRBV7-9 and TRBJ1-2; D not certain. Trimming removed 5 bases from V and 4 bases from J, with 8 bases in between. The CDR3 has 12 residues. CDR1 and CDR2 from the germline V gene are SEHNR and FQNEAQ (reference sequence). The CDR3 here is CASSRQSYGYTF. The CDR3 DNA is TGTGCCAGCAGCAGGCAGAGCTATGGCTACACCTTC.

This chain joins TRBV27 and TRBJ2-3; D call uncertain. Trimming cost V 3 bases and J 8 bases, with 12 bases left between them. This CDR3 contains 13 residues. CDR1 is MNHEY, CDR2 SMNVEV, per germline (reference sequence). Here the CDR3 DNA reads TGTGCCAGCAGTTTGTCGACGGTCGCTACGCAGTATTTT. Translating it yields CASSLSTVATQYF.